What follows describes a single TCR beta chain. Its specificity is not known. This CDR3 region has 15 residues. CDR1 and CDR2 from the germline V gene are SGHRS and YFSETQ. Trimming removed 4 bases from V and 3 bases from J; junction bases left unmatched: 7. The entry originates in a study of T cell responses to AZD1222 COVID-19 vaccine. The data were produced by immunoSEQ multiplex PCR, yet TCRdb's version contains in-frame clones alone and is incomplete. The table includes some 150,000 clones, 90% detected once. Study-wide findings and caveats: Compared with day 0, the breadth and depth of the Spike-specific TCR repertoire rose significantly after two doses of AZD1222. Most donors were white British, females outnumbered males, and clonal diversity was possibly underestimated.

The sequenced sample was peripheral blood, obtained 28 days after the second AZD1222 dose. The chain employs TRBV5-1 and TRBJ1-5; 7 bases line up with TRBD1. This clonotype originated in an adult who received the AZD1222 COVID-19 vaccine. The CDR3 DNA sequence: TGCGCCAGCAGCGAGGGACAGAACCCCAATCAGCCCCAGCATTTT. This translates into CASSEGQNPNQPQHF.